This entry describes one T cell receptor (beta chain). Its specificity is not known. The CDR3 runs to 15 residues. The germline V gene encodes CDR1 KGHSY and CDR2 FQNENV. The V end lost 0 bases, the J end lost 9 bases, and 17 bases lay between the germline ends. The source of the sample is a study of T cell responses to AZD1222 COVID-19 vaccine. Study findings and constraints: An increase in Spike-specific TCR breadth and depth was observed after two AZD1222 doses. The number of AZD1222 recipients seropositive at baseline was only five to seven. Spike-wide coverage was observed for vaccine-associated CD4 TCRs, with dominant responses at 160-218 and 743-854. The donors showed a predominance of white British ancestry and of females, with possible underestimation of clonal diversity.

Method: immunoSEQ multiplex PCR; TCRdb's copy keeps in-frame clones and lacks some. In the table there are under 130,000 clones, more than 85% of which are singletons. The J gene is TRBJ1-1, the V gene TRBV16; D gene ambiguous. This clonotype was sampled from an adult in good health. Sequences were derived from peripheral blood, sampled on day 0 of AZD1222 vaccination. CDR3 in DNA: TGTGCCAGCAGCCAATCGGGTGGAGATCATATCCAAGCTTTCTTT. Translated: CASSQSGGDHIQAFF. Full variable domain (outside the CDR3, taken from reference TRBV16 and TRBJ1-1): GEEVAQTPKHLVRGEGQKAKLYCAPIKGHSYVFWYQQVLKNEFKFLISFQNENVFDETGMPKERFSAKCLPNSPCSLEIQATKLEDSAVYFCASSQSGGDHIQAFFGQGTRLTVV.